Below are 18 T cell receptor beta chains sequenced from a single sample in a study of cytomegalovirus exposure and HLA in healthy donors. PCR involved 60 Vbeta and 13 Jbeta primers. Sequencing was performed with immunoSEQ multiplex PCR; in TCRdb, only in-frame clones are kept and a portion is missing. The sample contains some 180,000 clones, roughly 84% of which appear only once. The sample consisted of PBMCs. The receptor source for this set is a girl younger than two in good health and CMV-seronegative.

V usage is TRBV7-6 and J usage is TRBJ2-5; unclear D gene. Trimming pared 5 bases from V and 0 bases from J, leaving 4 bases between. From germline, CDR1 is SGHVS and CDR2 FNYEAQ. CDR3 size: 12 residues. The CDR3 loop is CASSAHQETQYF. In nucleotides, the CDR3 is TGTGCCAGCAGCGCGCACCAAGAGACCCAGTACTTC.

This chain joins TRBV4-1 and TRBJ2-1; 14 bases are a match to TRBD2. CDR1 is MGHRA, CDR2 YSYEKL, per germline. The V gene end was trimmed by 0 bases and the J gene end by 6 bases; junction bases not matched to a gene: 7. The CDR3 runs to 18 residues. CDR3 nucleotides: TGCGCCAGCAGCCAAGAAGTTGGACTAGCGGGAGGAAGCAATGAGCAGTTCTTC. Translated, it gives CASSQEVGLAGGSNEQFF.

On this clone itself: This sample also contains other DNA sequences that code for the same CDR3. The chain links TRBV5-6 to TRBJ2-1; 8 nucleotides match TRBD2. V shed 4 bases, J shed 5 bases, and the junction held 20 bases outside the gene matches. The CDR3 consists of 19 residues. Germline loops: CDR1 SGHDT, CDR2 YYEEEE. The CDR3 reads CASSPPRPGGDLVHNEQFF. CDR3 nucleotides: TGTGCCAGCAGCCCACCTCGACCGGGAGGGGACCTGGTACACAATGAGCAGTTCTTC.

The chain recombines TRBV7-9 with TRBJ1-2; D gene ambiguous. Trimming removed 5 bases at V and 3 bases at J, with 13 bases between. This CDR3 has 14 residues. Germline V gene lookup returns CDR1 SEHNR and CDR2 FQNEAQ (reference sequence). The CDR3 DNA reads as TGTGCCAGCAGCCCCCCCCATTCGGACTATGGCTACACCTTC. This codes for CASSPPHSDYGYTF.

The rearrangement uses TRBV19 and TRBJ1-2; D gene unclear. From germline, CDR1 is LNHDA and CDR2 SQIVND (reference sequence). The V end lost 3 bases, the J end lost 5 bases, and 22 bases lay between the germline ends. CDR3 length: 17 amino acids. Here the CDR3 DNA reads TGTGCCAGTAGTATCTCGTTGGTAGGGAGGATGGTATATGGCTACACCTTC. Protein sequence: CASSISLVGRMVYGYTF.

The chain uses TRBV30 and TRBJ2-7, with 12 bases lining up with TRBD2. The CDR3 is 15 residues long. The germline CDR1 and CDR2 sequences are GTSNPN and SVGIG (reference sequence). V lost 5 bases and J lost 2; bases outside the gene matches: 7. The CDR3 protein is CAWHPGTSGPYEQYF. DNA for the CDR3: TGTGCCTGGCATCCCGGGACTAGCGGGCCCTACGAGCAGTACTTC.

The chain couples TRBV19 to TRBJ2-2; 7 bases align to TRBD1. Germline V CDR1 and CDR2: LNHDA, SQIVND (reference sequence). The CDR3 is 13 residues long. V dropped 5 bases and J dropped 6; count of bases not matched to a gene: 3. DNA for the CDR3: TGTGCCAGTAGTCCCCAGGGGGCCGGGGAGCTGTTTTTT. It translates to CASSPQGAGELFF. The variable domain in full, with the rest retrieved from reference TRBV19 and TRBJ2-2, is DGGITQSPKYLFRKEGQNVTLSCEQNLNHDAMYWYRQDPGQGLRLIYYSQIVNDFQKGDIAEGYSVSREKKESFPLTVTSAQKNPTAFYLCASSPQGAGELFFGEGSRLTVL.

The chain couples TRBV27 to TRBJ1-5; D ambiguous. The CDR3 has 13 amino acids. CDR1 and CDR2 (germline): MNHEY, SMNVEV (reference sequence). V was trimmed by 3 bases and J by 2 bases, leaving 5 bases between them. The CDR3 coding sequence is TGTGCCAGCAGTTTCAGTGGCAATCAGCCCCAGCATTTT. Protein: CASSFSGNQPQHF.

This chain uses TRBV4-3 with TRBJ2-1; TRBD2 might be the D (6 bases). Germline V gives CDR1 LGHNA, CDR2 YSLEER. Trimming took 0 bases from V and 15 from J, leaving 15 bases between them. The CDR3 is made up of 13 amino acids. CDR3 sequence: CASSQDIRESPFF. The CDR3 DNA reads as TGCGCCAGCAGCCAAGATATCCGGGAGTCTCCGTTCTTC.

This clone showed up just once. The DNA for the CDR3 is TGTGCCTGGGGGAGGGAGACCCAGTACTTC. It translates to CAWGRETQYF. The chain carries TRBV30 and TRBJ2-5; a weak D match, TRBD2 (6 bases). Trimming removed 5 bases from V and 5 bases from J, with 6 bases in between. The germline CDR1 and CDR2 sequences are GTSNPN and SVGIG (reference sequence). The CDR3 spans 10 residues.

The V call is TRBV30, the J call TRBJ2-7; no definite D call. Trimming removed 1 base from V and 8 bases from J, with 18 bases in between. The germline V gene has CDR1 GTSNPN and CDR2 SVGIG (reference sequence). The CDR3 has 14 amino acids. Written as DNA, the CDR3 is TGTGCCTGGAGTGCCTCTGGGCCCTGGTACAAGCAGTACTTC. This codes for CAWSASGPWYKQYF.

The chain employs TRBV4-1 and TRBJ1-5; weak D call: TRBD1 (6 bases). The V end was cut by 3 bases, the J end by 0 bases, with 18 bases between. The CDR3 runs to 18 residues. Per germline, CDR1 MGHRA and CDR2 YSYEKL. For the CDR3, the DNA is TGCGCCAGCAGCCAGGAACCTGGGGGACATCATAGCAATCAGCCCCAGCATTTT. Protein product: CASSQEPGGHHSNQPQHF.

The chain carries TRBV5-4 and TRBJ2-2; D is possibly TRBD2 (5 bases). CDR3 length equals 15 residues. The V end was cut by 3 bases, the J end by 4 bases, with 13 bases between. Germline-derived CDR1 and CDR2 are SGHNT and YYREEE (reference sequence). CDR3 sequence reads: CASSSLATSTGELFF. DNA of the CDR3: TGTGCCAGCAGCTCCCTAGCTACAAGCACCGGGGAGCTGTTTTTT. The variable domain in full, completed from reference TRBV5-4 and TRBJ2-2, reads ETGVTQSPTHLIKTRGQQVTLRCSSQSGHNTVSWYQQALGQGPQFIFQYYREEENGRGNFPPRFSGLQFPNYSSELNVNALELDDSALYLCASSSLATSTGELFFGEGSRLTVL.

Details on this clone: The same CDR3 is also encoded by other DNA sequences in this sample. The J gene is TRBJ2-7, the V gene TRBV9; 9 bases map to TRBD1. Germline CDR1 reads SGDLS; CDR2 reads YYNGEE. This CDR3 contains 14 residues. Trimming removed 2 bases from V and 4 bases from J; junction bases left unmatched: 4. The CDR3 DNA sequence: TGTGCCAGCAGCGTTGGGACAGGGTTTTACGAGCAGTACTTC. As protein: CASSVGTGFYEQYF. The full variable domain, with the rest looked up from reference TRBV9 and TRBJ2-7, is DSGVTQTPKHLITATGQRVTLRCSPRSGDLSVYWYQQSLDQGLQFLIQYYNGEERAKGNILERFSAQQFPDLHSELNLSSLELGDSALYFCASSVGTGFYEQYFGPGTRLTVT.

This sequence joins TRBV6-1 and TRBJ1-1; TRBD1 matches at 7 bases. The CDR3 is 13 residues long. V shed 4 bases, J shed 4 bases, and the junction held 3 bases outside the gene matches. The V gene's germline CDR1 is MNHNS and CDR2 SASEGT. CDR3 amino acids: CASSAWTGTEAFF. The CDR3 coding sequence is TGTGCCAGCAGTGCCTGGACAGGCACTGAAGCTTTCTTT.

The V and J genes are TRBV4-2 and TRBJ2-7; TRBD1 might be the D (6 bases). CDR1 and CDR2 from the germline V gene are LGHNA and YNFKEQ. CDR3 length: 15 residues. Between the trimmed V and J ends, which lost 0 bases and 0 bases, there was a span of 9 bases. The CDR3 nucleotides read TGTGCCAGCAGCCAAGACACAGGGTTCTCCTACGAGCAGTACTTC. Protein: CASSQDTGFSYEQYF.

The chain joins TRBV28 to TRBJ2-5; no clear D gene. CDR1 and CDR2 from the germline V gene are MDHEN and SYDVKM. The CDR3 runs 12 residues. The V gene lost 7 bases and the J gene lost 10 bases, with 16 bases spanning the gap. The CDR3 protein is CASNSPLRSQYF. The CDR3 coding sequence is TGTGCCAGCAACTCACCACTGAGGAGCCAGTACTTC.

The rearrangement joins TRBV7-9 to TRBJ1-1; D remains unclear. Germline V gene sequence: CDR1 SEHNR, CDR2 FQNEAQ (reference sequence). This CDR3 is built from 14 residues. The V end was cut by 0 bases, the J end by 3 bases, with 8 bases between. The CDR3 is CASSLAPGYTEAFF. The CDR3, as DNA: TGTGCCAGCAGCTTAGCCCCCGGGTACACTGAAGCTTTCTTT.